The subject of this entry is one T cell receptor (beta chain). This entry is derived from a study of blood T cell repertoires in COVID-19. About the research overall: From T cells, B-cell-depleted T cells, or PBMCs came the material, which was cDNA or gDNA.

Categorization into cohorts depended on clinical history that participants reported. J was trimmed by 8 bases and V by 3 bases; bases with no gene match: 6. The CDR3 has 13 amino acids. Germline V lookup: CDR1 SGHKS, CDR2 YYEKEE (reference sequence). This table comes from immunoSEQ multiplex PCR, and its TCRdb copy is limited to in-frame clones, with some not included. This sample has a few hundred thousand clones, with around 85% found just once. The chain is built from TRBV5-5 and TRBJ1-2; 8 bases are shared with TRBD1. The sample consisted of PBMCs or T cells enriched from blood (not recorded which). The sequence was collected from a man aged 25 to 40 who had recovered from COVID-19. CDR3 coding DNA: TGTGCCAGCAGCTCGACAGGGGTGGAAGGCTACACCTTC. Translating it yields CASSSTGVEGYTF.